The 18 T cell receptor beta chains listed next were all sequenced from one sample in a study of blood T cell repertoires in COVID-19. Clones were read by immunoSEQ multiplex PCR, and TCRdb kept only the in-frame ones, dropping some. The sample holds more than 200,000 clones, around 81% seen once. Sequencing used PBMCs or T cells enriched from blood (not recorded which). These receptors were obtained from a man under 40 with acute COVID-19.

V usage is TRBV5-5 and J usage is TRBJ2-7; D gene uncertain. CDR3 size: 15 residues. Germline CDR1 reads SGHKS; CDR2 reads YYEKEE (reference sequence). V shed 0 bases and J shed 2 bases, with 12 bases lying between them. Here the CDR3 DNA reads TGTGCCAGCAGCTTGGCTGGCCAGAAGACCTACGAGCAGTACTTC. It encodes CASSLAGQKTYEQYF.

This clone was seen only a few times. This CDR3 is CASSLTRQGGEKLFF. CDR3 in DNA: TGTGCCAGCAGCCTTACTCGACAGGGTGGAGAAAAACTGTTTTTT. This sequence joins TRBV3-1 (or the pseudogene TRBV3-2) and TRBJ1-4; 7 bases match TRBD1. In germline, CDR1 is LGHDT, CDR2 YNNKEL (reference sequence). This CDR3 is built from 15 residues. V lost 4 bases to trimming and J lost 8 bases; unmatched junction nucleotides: 10.

Concerning this clone itself: An end of the junction does not agree with germline; a read error may underlie this. Here the CDR3 reads CASSIAGGIQETQYF. The CDR3 coding sequence is TGTGCCAGCAGCATAGCGGGGGGAATACAAGAGACCCAGTACTTC. The V call is TRBV7-7, the J call TRBJ2-5; TRBD2 matches at 10 bases. The germline V gene has CDR1 SSHAT and CDR2 FNYEAQ (reference sequence). This CDR3 has 15 amino acids. Complete variable domain (other parts from reference TRBV7-7 and TRBJ2-5): GAGVSQSPRYKVTKRGQDVTLRCDPISSHATLYWYQQALGQGPEFLTYFNYEAQPDKSGLPSDRFSAERPEGSISTLTIQRTEQRDSAMYRCASSIAGGIQETQYFGPGTRLLVL.

The chain uses TRBV11-2 and TRBJ2-1; 7 positions match TRBD1. Germline trimming cut 5 bases from V and 2 bases from J; bases unmatched to any gene: 6. The length of the CDR3 is 15 residues. Germline assignment: CDR1 SGHAT and CDR2 FQNNGV. CDR3 amino acids: CASSLLTGTYNEQFF. DNA of the CDR3: TGTGCCAGCAGCCTTTTGACAGGGACCTACAATGAGCAGTTCTTC. The full variable domain, with the rest looked up from reference TRBV11-2 and TRBJ2-1, is EAGVAQSPRYKIIEKRQSVAFWCNPISGHATLYWYQQILGQGPKLLIQFQNNGVVDDSQLPKDRFSAERLKGVDSTLKIQPAKLEDSAVYLCASSLLTGTYNEQFFGPGTRLTVL.

The chain recombines TRBV6-6 with TRBJ1-1, with D perhaps matching TRBD1 (5 bases). This CDR3 comprises 13 residues. The germline V and J ends were trimmed by 5 bases and 6 bases, with 13 bases remaining between them. CDR1 and CDR2 from the germline V gene are MNHNY and SVGAGI (reference sequence). CDR3 sequence reads: CASSTHRFAEAFF. The CDR3, as DNA: TGTGCCAGCAGTACCCACAGGTTTGCTGAAGCTTTCTTT.

CDR3 nucleotides: TGCAGCGTTGTATGGGGGCGGACTGAAGCTTTCTTT. Protein sequence: CSVVWGRTEAFF. J is TRBJ1-1 and V is TRBV29-1, with D possibly TRBD1 on 6 matching bases. V was clipped by 4 bases and J by 5 bases, with 11 bases between them. Per germline, CDR1 SQVTM and CDR2 ANQGSEA. This CDR3 spans 12 amino acids. Full variable domain (remainder filled in from reference TRBV29-1 and TRBJ1-1): SAVISQKPSRDICQRGTSLTIQCQVDSQVTMMFWYRQQPGQSLTLIATANQGSEATYESGFVIDKFPISRPNLTFSTLTVSNMSPEDSSIYLCSVVWGRTEAFFGQGTRLTVV.

The CDR3 here is CASSARDRVWGETQYF. For the CDR3, the DNA is TGTGCCAGTAGTGCAAGAGACAGGGTGTGGGGAGAGACCCAGTACTTC. This sequence joins TRBV19 and TRBJ2-5; 7 bases align to TRBD1. The CDR3 extends over 16 amino acids. V dropped 5 bases and J dropped 4; count of bases not matched to a gene: 13. The V gene's germline CDR1 is LNHDA and CDR2 SQIVND (reference sequence).

The chain couples TRBV6-5 to TRBJ1-2; D is perhaps TRBD1 (6 bases). The CDR3 totals 13 residues. Trimming pared 6 bases from V and 4 bases from J, leaving 12 bases between. From germline, CDR1 is MNHEY and CDR2 SVGAGI. CDR3 sequence: CASRTGSSYGYTF. In DNA, the CDR3 is TGTGCCAGCAGAACAGGGTCTTCCTATGGCTACACCTTC.

The chain joins TRBV6-5 to TRBJ2-7; TRBD1 matches at 7 bases. J lost 4 bases, V lost 5 bases, and 8 bases had no gene match. The length of the CDR3 is 14 residues. From germline, CDR1 is MNHEY and CDR2 SVGAGI. The DNA for the CDR3 is TGTGCCAGCAGTCCCTCGGGACAGCTATACGAGCAGTACTTC. Its protein is CASSPSGQLYEQYF.

This chain links TRBV4-2 with TRBJ2-3, with 7 nucleotides matching TRBD2. The J segment lost 0 bases and the V segment lost 0 bases, leaving 6 bases of the junction unmatched. The germline V gene encodes CDR1 LGHNA and CDR2 YNFKEQ. This CDR3 contains 17 residues. CDR3 loop: CASSQDLGLGSTDTQYF. The CDR3 DNA is TGTGCCAGCAGCCAAGATTTAGGACTAGGGAGCACAGATACGCAGTATTTT.

This rearrangement joins TRBV6-5 to TRBJ1-1; 7 positions agree with TRBD1. V lost 4 bases to trimming and J lost 11 bases; unmatched junction nucleotides: 7. CDR1 and CDR2 (germline): MNHEY, SVGAGI. CDR3 size: 12 residues. The CDR3 DNA reads as TGTGCCAGCAGTTGGCCGGGACAGCGGGCTTTCTTT. It translates to CASSWPGQRAFF.

The chain is built from TRBV7-2 and TRBJ1-1; D gene ambiguous. CDR3 length equals 12 residues. Germline values: CDR1 SGHTA, CDR2 FQGNSA. V was shortened by 7 bases and J by 7 bases, with 13 bases between the two germline ends. The CDR3 bases are TGTGCCAGCACTAATAGTCGTAATGAAGCTTTCTTT. Translation: CASTNSRNEAFF.

This rearrangement joins TRBV9 to TRBJ2-2; 10 bases match TRBD2. V was pared by 4 bases and J by 5 bases, with 11 bases of the junction left unmatched. Germline V gene sequence: CDR1 SGDLS, CDR2 YYNGEE. The CDR3 runs to 17 residues. The CDR3 is CASSPHTAGGPTGELFF. The CDR3 nucleotides are TGTGCCAGCAGCCCCCACACAGCGGGGGGGCCGACCGGGGAGCTGTTTTTT. Based on the CDR3 plus reference TRBV9 and TRBJ2-2, the full variable domain is DSGVTQTPKHLITATGQRVTLRCSPRSGDLSVYWYQQSLDQGLQFLIQYYNGEERAKGNILERFSAQQFPDLHSELNLSSLELGDSALYFCASSPHTAGGPTGELFFGEGSRLTVL.

The V call is TRBV10-3, the J call TRBJ1-2; possibly TRBD1 for D (6 bases). The CDR3 is 14 residues long. Germline V gene lookup returns CDR1 ENHRY and CDR2 SYGVKD. The germline V and J ends were trimmed by 5 bases and 1 base, with 11 bases remaining between them. As DNA, the CDR3 is TGTGCCATCAGTCCGGGACAAAATAACTATGGCTACACCTTC. It is translated as CAISPGQNNYGYTF.

This chain uses TRBV19 with TRBJ1-2; D possibly corresponds to TRBD1 (5 bases). This CDR3 has 14 amino acids. V was clipped by 7 bases and J by 4 bases, with 16 bases between them. Germline CDR1 is LNHDA and CDR2 is SQIVND (reference sequence). The CDR3 region has the DNA TGTGCCAGTATTGGGGACGGGACTACCTATGGCTACACCTTC. Protein product: CASIGDGTTYGYTF.

The chain has TRBV29-1 and TRBJ1-1; tentative D call: TRBD1 (6 bases). The CDR3 totals 12 residues. Germline V gene sequence: CDR1 SQVTM, CDR2 ANQGSEA. V was pared by 7 bases and J by 1 base, with 10 bases between. The CDR3 bases are TGCAGCGACAGGGAGTCGAACACTGAAGCTTTCTTT. It codes for CSDRESNTEAFF.

This clone was recorded a few times. V usage is TRBV30 and J usage is TRBJ2-5; TRBD1 matches at 7 bases. The CDR3 spans 15 residues. CDR1 is GTSNPN, CDR2 SVGIG, per germline (reference sequence). Trimming cost V 6 bases and J 5 bases; bases outside gene matches: 15. CDR3 protein: CACQIVRGGAETQYF. As DNA, the CDR3 is TGTGCCTGCCAAATCGTGCGAGGGGGCGCGGAGACCCAGTACTTC.

This clone was counted a single time. Other DNA sequences in the sample encode the same CDR3. The chain recombines TRBV9 with TRBJ1-3; tentatively, D is TRBD1 (6 bases). V was cut by 0 bases and J by 2 bases, with 9 bases left in between. The CDR3 runs 15 residues. From germline, CDR1 is SGDLS and CDR2 YYNGEE. Here the CDR3 DNA reads TGTGCCAGCAGCGTAGAGGGGGACCCTGGAAACACCATATATTTT. Protein product: CASSVEGDPGNTIYF.